A single sample is the source of the 14 T cell receptor delta chains below, sequenced in a study of gamma-delta chains in newborns, infants, children. TCRdb used CATT to re-call clones from the reads. The repertoire holds just over 5,500 delta-chain clones, with 0.35% to 0.5% as singletons. The sample consisted of blood. The receptors come from a child who was a newborn, infant or young child, either healthy, febrile or measles-vaccinated (not recorded which).

Note on this clone: Sequence at one end of the junction differs from germline and may be a read error. The chain carries TRDV2 and TRDJ3, with 12 bases lining up with TRDD3. Germline lookup yields CDR1 GEAIGNYY and CDR2 EKD. CDR3 length: 20 amino acids. This chain's CDR3 is CACDTLLGDTFSWGTRQMFF. The CDR3 DNA sequence: TGTGCCTGTGACACCTTACTGGGGGATACCTTCTCCTGGGGCACCCGACAGATGTTTTTC.

For this clone: This probably arose from a read error, given a far larger clone one base away. This chain connects TRDV2 to TRDJ3, with 11 nucleotides matching TRDD3. The length of the CDR3 is 18 residues. Germline V gene lookup returns CDR1 GEAIGNYY and CDR2 EKD. The V segment lost 0 bases and the J segment 2 bases; nucleotides outside the gene matches: 2. CDR3: CACDTILGDTWDTRQMFF. The CDR3 bases are TGTGCCTGTGACACCATACTGGGGGATACCTGGGACACCCGACAGATGTTTTTC.

This clone has more than one count but fewer than ten. This may come from a read error, since a much larger clone is one base off. The V and J genes are TRDV2 and TRDJ3; 9 bases match TRDD3. This CDR3 spans 20 amino acids. Germline values: CDR1 GEAIGNYY, CDR2 EKD. Written as DNA, the CDR3 is TGTGCCTGTGACATACTGGGGGAGCATCTTAGCTCCTGGGACACCCGACGGATGTTTTTC. It translates to CACDILGEHLSSWDTRRMFF.

With respect to this clone: A far larger clone is just one base off, so this is likely a read error. This rearrangement joins TRDV2 to TRDJ3; 10 bases map to TRDD3. In germline, CDR1 is GEAIGNYY, CDR2 EKD. CDR3 length equals 20 residues. The CDR3 spells CACDTGGWGHSSRDTRQMFF. CDR3 bases: TGTGCCTGTGATACTGGGGGATGGGGTCACAGCTCCAGGGACACCCGACAGATGTTTTTC.

On this clone itself: Translating this DNA gives a protein that differs at residue 7 from the TCRdb one, which belongs to a much larger clone; a read error is likely, and the protein shown is this translation. The genes are TRDV2 and TRDJ3, with D possibly being TRDD3 (6 bases). The germline gives CDR1 GEAIGNYY, CDR2 EKD. The CDR3 runs to 18 residues. The V and J ends lost 2 bases and 0 bases respectively, with 13 bases between them. The CDR3 here is CACDMGGILSWDTRQMFF. CDR3 DNA: TGTGCCTGTGACATGGGGGGTATCCTCTCCTGGGACACCCGACAGATGTTTTTC.

Notes on this clone: The TCRdb protein, from a much larger clone, departs from this DNA's translation at residue 6, likely by read error; the protein shown derives from the DNA. CDR3 residues: CACDTTGGIDSWDTRQMFF. Here the CDR3 DNA reads TGTGCCTGTGACACCACCGGGGGGATTGACTCCTGGGACACCCGACAGATGTTTTTC. This sequence joins TRDV2 and TRDJ3, with 7 bases matching TRDD3. This CDR3 contains 19 residues. The ends lost 0 bases at V and 0 bases at J; junction bases unmatched: 7. Germline lookup yields CDR1 GEAIGNYY and CDR2 EKD.

This clone was seen a few times. A much larger clone is a single base away; this may be a read error. V is TRDV2 and J is TRDJ2, with TRDD3 identical over 10 bases. Per germline, CDR1 GEAIGNYY and CDR2 EKD. This CDR3 is built from 15 residues. The DNA of the CDR3 is TGTGCCCGTGACCCCCTACTGGGGGATACAGCACAACTCTTCTTT. Translated: CARDPLLGDTAQLFF.

Concerning this clone: A clone one base away is much larger, so this may be a read error. The rearrangement uses TRDV2 and TRDJ3, with 13 bases identical to TRDD3. Looked up from germline, CDR1 is GEAIGNYY and CDR2 is EKD. The CDR3 has 21 residues. The CDR3 sequence: CACDPVLGDTQSSWDARQMFF. The CDR3 nucleotides read TGTGCCTGTGATCCCGTACTGGGGGATACGCAGAGCTCCTGGGACGCCCGACAGATGTTTTTC.

This clone was detected only a few times. TCRdb assigns this DNA the protein of a much larger clone, which departs from its translation at residue 3; this likely reflects a read error, and the protein shown comes from translating the DNA. The chain employs TRDV2 and TRDJ3; 9 nucleotides align to TRDD3. The CDR3 length is 18 residues. Germline assignment: CDR1 GEAIGNYY and CDR2 EKD. The CDR3 sequence is CASDTGGYSSWDTRQMFF. The CDR3 DNA is TGTGCCAGTGACACCGGGGGATACAGCTCCTGGGACACCCGACAGATGTTTTTC.

This clone is labeled medium-sized. This sample includes further DNA sequences coding for the same CDR3. The chain employs TRDV2 and TRDJ1; 13 bases align to TRDD3. CDR1 and CDR2 from the germline V gene are GEAIGNYY and EKD. There are 15 residues in the CDR3. V was pared by 3 bases and J by 2 bases, with 2 bases of the junction left unmatched. CDR3 sequence (DNA): TGTGCCTGTGACTACTGGGGGATACGTACCGATAAACTCATCTTT. Its protein product is CACDYWGIRTDKLIF.

This clone has more than one count but fewer than ten. A single base is all that separates this from a far larger clone, so a read error is likely. Within the sample, other DNA sequences also encode this same CDR3. V is TRDV2 and J is TRDJ1; 10 nucleotides line up with TRDD3. The V gene's germline CDR1 is GEAIGNYY and CDR2 EKD. This CDR3 comprises 19 residues. V shed 1 base and J 0 bases; nucleotides not matched to a gene: 13. The CDR3 sequence is CACDTPGGGYDPYTDKLIF. The DNA for the CDR3 is TGTGCCTGTGACACACCCGGGGGGGGATACGACCCGTACACCGATAAACTCATCTTT.

This clone showed up just a few times. A clone one base away is much larger, so this may be a read error. This sequence joins TRDV2 and TRDJ3; 10 nucleotides line up with TRDD3. CDR1 and CDR2 (germline): GEAIGNYY, EKD. The length of the CDR3 is 20 residues. CDR3 residues: CACDTVYWGISSWDNRQMFF. CDR3 bases: TGTGCCTGTGACACCGTTTACTGGGGGATCAGCTCCTGGGACAACCGACAGATGTTTTTC.

Of note for this clone: Given a far larger clone just one base away, this is likely a sequencing read error. The sample carries other DNA sequences with the same CDR3. The V gene is TRDV2, the J gene TRDJ2, with 9 bases that match TRDD3. Germline V CDR1 and CDR2: GEAIGNYY, EKD. Trimming took 3 bases from V and 3 from J; bases not matched to a gene: 10. The CDR3 has 17 residues. The CDR3 is CACDLLGDTPMTAQLFF. The CDR3 DNA reads TGTGCCTGTGACTTACTAGGGGATACGCCGATGACAGCACAACTCTTCTTT.

This clone was seen only a few times. A single base separates this from a much larger clone, so it may be a read error. The CDR3 loop is CACDTVLGESSWGTRQMFF. CDR3 DNA sequence: TGTGCCTGTGACACCGTACTGGGGGAGAGCTCCTGGGGCACCCGACAGATGTTTTTC. The gene calls are TRDV2 and TRDJ3; 9 bases are a match to TRDD3. Germline V gene data show CDR1 as GEAIGNYY and CDR2 as EKD. The CDR3 is made up of 19 amino acids.